These 25 T cell receptor beta chains were all obtained from the same sample, sequenced in a study of blood T cell repertoires in COVID-19. TCRdb's copy holds only in-frame clones and misses some; the assay was immunoSEQ multiplex PCR. In the table there are approximately 190,000 clones, more than 75% of which are singletons. The specimen sequenced was peripheral blood. The receptors here all came from a woman in her sixties with COVID-19, enrolled during active disease.

The V gene is TRBV5-1, the J gene TRBJ1-2, with 8 bases matching TRBD1. The V gene's germline CDR1 is SGHRS and CDR2 YFSETQ. V lost 2 bases, J lost 4 bases, and 7 bases stayed unmatched. This CDR3 has 15 residues. The CDR3 DNA sequence: TGCGCCAGCAGCTTCAGCCAGGGGGCTCCCTATGGCTACACCTTC. Translating it yields CASSFSQGAPYGYTF.

This clone has only a few counts. J is TRBJ2-5 and V is TRBV11-3; a possible D gene is TRBD2 (6 bases). CDR1 is SGHNT and CDR2 is YENEEA in the germline V gene. The CDR3 has 14 amino acids. The germline V and J ends were trimmed by 5 bases and 2 bases, with 12 bases remaining between them. In DNA form, the CDR3 reads TGTGCCAGCAGCGAAGGGACTGCTCAAGAGACCCAGTACTTC. Protein: CASSEGTAQETQYF.

The genes are TRBV6-6 and TRBJ1-6; perhaps TRBD1 as D (5 bases). CDR1 is MNHNY, CDR2 SVGAGI, per germline (reference sequence). There are 11 residues in the CDR3. Trimming pared 2 bases from V and 17 bases from J, leaving 10 bases between. The CDR3 sequence: CASSYGGVFHF. CDR3 in DNA: TGTGCCAGCAGTTACGGAGGGGTTTTCCACTTT.

The V call is TRBV18, the J call TRBJ1-1, with 7 bases that match TRBD1. The CDR3 sequence is 15 residues long. J was trimmed by 1 base and V by 1 base; bases with no gene match: 3. In germline, CDR1 is KGHSH, CDR2 LQKENI. CDR3 coding DNA: TGTGCCAGCTCACCACTACAGGGGCAGAACACTGAAGCTTTCTTT. Its translation: CASSPLQGQNTEAFF.

The DNA of the CDR3 is TGTGCCAGCAGCTTAGGACCCCCGGGAGCCTACAATGAGCAGTTCTTC. This codes for CASSLGPPGAYNEQFF. This chain connects TRBV7-2 to TRBJ2-1; D perhaps matches TRBD2 (6 bases). The V gene's germline CDR1 is SGHTA and CDR2 FQGNSA. The CDR3 consists of 16 residues. V gave up 1 base and J gave up 2 bases, with 12 bases separating them.

The chain employs TRBV10-3 and TRBJ2-2; 9 bases map to TRBD1. V dropped 5 bases and J dropped 4; count of bases not matched to a gene: 5. Germline V gives CDR1 ENHRY, CDR2 SYGVKD. CDR3 length: 15 residues. This chain's CDR3 is CAISRTGDTTGELFF. The CDR3, as DNA: TGTGCCATCAGTCGGACAGGGGACACCACCGGGGAGCTGTTTTTT.

The V and J genes are TRBV6-5 and TRBJ1-1; D is perhaps TRBD1 (6 bases). This CDR3 region has 14 residues. V lost 6 bases and J 6 bases, leaving 17 bases between the germline ends. From germline, CDR1 is MNHEY and CDR2 SVGAGI. The CDR3 bases are TGTGCCAGCAGGAAGGGAGGGGGGGTACCTGAAGCTTTCTTT. It encodes CASRKGGGVPEAFF.

The chain uses TRBV18 and TRBJ2-1; 11 bases line up with TRBD2. Trimming at V came to 5 bases and at J to 3 bases, leaving 15 bases not matched to a gene. The germline V gene has CDR1 KGHSH and CDR2 LQKENI. The CDR3 is 19 residues long. The CDR3 region has the DNA TGTGCCAGCTCATCCCTCGGGACTAGCGGAGATTCGAACTACAATGAGCAGTTCTTC. Its translation is CASSSLGTSGDSNYNEQFF.

The chain recombines TRBV7-2 with TRBJ2-4; 12 bases agree with TRBD2. CDR1 is SGHTA and CDR2 is FQGNSA in the germline V gene. The CDR3 has 17 amino acids. The V segment lost 4 bases and the J segment 7 bases; nucleotides outside the gene matches: 11. In nucleotides, the CDR3 is TGTGCCAGCAGCTCGAGGTCTAGCGGGAGGGTCCTGAACATTCAGTACTTC. Translated, it gives CASSSRSSGRVLNIQYF.

This chain uses TRBV19 with TRBJ1-3; D remains unclear. Trimming removed 5 bases from V and 0 bases from J, with 11 bases in between. Germline loops: CDR1 LNHDA, CDR2 SQIVND (reference sequence). The CDR3 is made up of 15 amino acids. The CDR3 nucleotides are TGTGCCAGTAGTGAGTCCCGGGACTCTGGAAACACCATATATTTT. Its translation: CASSESRDSGNTIYF.

This sequence joins TRBV5-5 and TRBJ2-3; 10 positions match TRBD2. V shed 5 bases, J shed 4 bases, and the junction held 7 bases outside the gene matches. CDR1 is SGHKS and CDR2 is YYEKEE in the germline V gene (reference sequence). CDR3 length: 15 residues. The CDR3 sequence is CASRWQTSGPDTQYF. In nucleotides, the CDR3 is TGTGCCAGCAGGTGGCAGACTAGCGGGCCAGATACGCAGTATTTT.

This chain uses TRBV28 with TRBJ1-4, with 8 bases aligning to TRBD1. The CDR3 covers 16 residues. Per the germline V gene, CDR1 is MDHEN and CDR2 is SYDVKM. The V segment lost 8 bases and the J segment 6 bases; nucleotides outside the gene matches: 14. As DNA, the CDR3 is TGTGCCAGCGGTCCAGAGGCCAGGGGGCGCGATGAAAAACTGTTTTTT. The encoded protein is CASGPEARGRDEKLFF.

The V and J genes are TRBV7-9 and TRBJ2-5; the D gene is possibly TRBD1 (6 bases). The germline gives CDR1 SEHNR, CDR2 FQNEAQ (reference sequence). This CDR3 region has 15 residues. V lost 5 bases and J 5 bases, leaving 18 bases between the germline ends. The CDR3 reads CASSSPMPTGETQYF. CDR3 bases: TGTGCCAGCAGCAGCCCGATGCCCACAGGGGAGACCCAGTACTTC. The variable domain in full, with the rest retrieved from reference TRBV7-9 and TRBJ2-5, is DTGVSQNPRHKITKRGQNVTFRCDPISEHNRLYWYRQTLGQGPEFLTYFQNEAQLEKSRLLSDRFSAERPKGSFSTLEIQRTEQGDSAMYLCASSSPMPTGETQYFGPGTRLLVL.

The rearrangement uses TRBV5-1 and TRBJ1-4; possibly TRBD1 for D (5 bases). Germline V CDR1 and CDR2: SGHRS, YFSETQ. The ends were cut back, 5 bases at V and 8 bases at J, with 13 bases in the middle. This CDR3 region has 13 residues. CDR3 nucleotide sequence: TGCGCCAGCAGTCCCGGGGGATACGAAAAACTGTTTTTT. Residues: CASSPGGYEKLFF.

The rearrangement joins TRBV5-1 to TRBJ2-7, with TRBD2 identical over 7 bases. V was clipped by 0 bases and J by 7 bases; unmatched bases: 4. This CDR3 comprises 13 residues. CDR1 and CDR2 (germline): SGHRS, YFSETQ. For the CDR3, the DNA is TGCGCCAGCAGCTTGGCTGGCGGGAGAGAGCAGTACTTC. Its translation is CASSLAGGREQYF.

The V gene is TRBV11-2, the J gene TRBJ2-7; D possibly corresponds to TRBD2 (7 bases). V lost 3 bases to trimming and J lost 3 bases, with 12 bases between them. This CDR3 contains 14 residues. CDR1 and CDR2 (germline): SGHAT, FQNNGV. The CDR3 DNA reads as TGTGCCAGCAGCTTCGCGGGGGCCGTCTACGAGCAGTACGTC. Amino acid sequence: CASSFAGAVYEQYV.

This clone was seen more than once but under ten times. This chain links TRBV7-8 with TRBJ2-7, with D possibly matching TRBD2 (7 bases). The V gene lost 7 bases and the J gene lost 2 bases, with 21 bases spanning the gap. The CDR3 is 16 amino acids. Per the germline V gene, CDR1 is SGHVS and CDR2 is FQNEAQ. CDR3 bases: TGTGCCAGCAACCCGCGAGAGAGGGGGGGGACCTACGAGCAGTACTTC. As protein: CASNPRERGGTYEQYF.

The V and J genes are TRBV5-4 and TRBJ1-2, with D uncertain. Trimming left V 0 bases short and J 7 bases short, with 10 bases between. The CDR3 sequence is 13 residues long. CDR1 and CDR2 from the germline V gene are SGHNT and YYREEE (reference sequence). In DNA, the CDR3 is TGTGCCAGCAGCTTGGAACTAGGGAGTGGCTACACCTTC. It is translated as CASSLELGSGYTF.

This clone was found once. The chain uses TRBV9 and TRBJ2-5, with TRBD1 identical over 8 bases. J was trimmed by 4 bases and V by 3 bases; bases with no gene match: 8. The CDR3 is 15 amino acids. In germline, CDR1 is SGDLS, CDR2 YYNGEE. The DNA of the CDR3 is TGTGCCAGCAGCGGGCGGGACAGGATAGGAGAGACCCAGTACTTC. Residues: CASSGRDRIGETQYF. The full variable domain, its missing parts supplied by reference TRBV9 and TRBJ2-5, is DSGVTQTPKHLITATGQRVTLRCSPRSGDLSVYWYQQSLDQGLQFLIQYYNGEERAKGNILERFSAQQFPDLHSELNLSSLELGDSALYFCASSGRDRIGETQYFGPGTRLLVL.

The chain combines TRBV2 with TRBJ2-1, with a weak D call TRBD2 (6 bases). This CDR3 has 14 amino acids. Germline assignment: CDR1 SNHLY and CDR2 FYNNEI. V was cut by 0 bases and J by 9 bases, with 12 bases left in between. As DNA, the CDR3 is TGTGCCAGCAGTGAAGCGCGGGGAGGCACTGAGCAGTTCTTC. Encoded protein: CASSEARGGTEQFF.

The rearrangement uses TRBV7-3 and TRBJ2-1; D may be TRBD2 (6 bases). This CDR3 has 15 amino acids. The germline V gene has CDR1 SGHTA and CDR2 FQGTGA. V was cut by 1 base and J by 8 bases, with 15 bases left in between. The CDR3 DNA follows: TGTGCCAGCAGCTTAATGGGCGGGAATCGTGATGAGCAGTTCTTC. Encoded protein: CASSLMGGNRDEQFF. The full variable domain, in which reference TRBV7-3 and TRBJ2-1 provide the parts outside the CDR3, is GAGVSQTPSNKVTEKGKYVELRCDPISGHTALYWYRQSLGQGPEFLIYFQGTGAADDSGLPNDRFFAVRPEGSVSTLKIQRTERGDSAVYLCASSLMGGNRDEQFFGPGTRLTVL.

V is TRBV6-2 or TRBV6-3 and J is TRBJ2-5; D might be TRBD2 (5 bases). CDR1 is MNHEY and CDR2 is SVGEGT in the germline V gene. Trimming took 2 bases from V and 4 from J, leaving 8 bases between them. The CDR3 loop spans 13 amino acids. CDR3 protein: CASSYPEGETQYF. In nucleotides, the CDR3 is TGTGCCAGCAGTTACCCCGAGGGAGAGACCCAGTACTTC.

The J gene is TRBJ1-5, the V gene TRBV6-6; 7 bases align to TRBD1. The CDR3 totals 15 residues. J was trimmed by 12 bases and V by 6 bases; bases with no gene match: 17. Germline CDR1 reads MNHNY; CDR2 reads SVGAGI (reference sequence). The CDR3: CASRETGQSLQSQHF. The DNA of the CDR3 is TGTGCCAGCAGGGAAACGGGACAGTCCTTACAGAGCCAGCATTTT.

This sequence joins TRBV28 and TRBJ2-1; 11 bases agree with TRBD2. V was pared by 5 bases and J by 4 bases, with 10 bases of the junction left unmatched. CDR3 length equals 17 residues. Germline-derived CDR1 and CDR2 are MDHEN and SYDVKM. The CDR3 protein is CASSRVIAGGPYNEQFF. The CDR3 nucleotides read TGTGCCAGCAGTCGAGTTATAGCGGGAGGGCCTTACAATGAGCAGTTCTTC.

Only a few counts were recorded for this clone. The CDR3 protein is CASSSTVNTEAFF. CDR3 coding DNA: TGTGCCAGCTCATCTACGGTGAACACTGAAGCTTTCTTT. The V call is TRBV18, the J call TRBJ1-1; D uncertain. Trimming left V 5 bases short and J 0 bases short, with 7 bases between. Germline lookup yields CDR1 KGHSH and CDR2 LQKENI. The CDR3 runs 13 residues.